Each of the 30 T cell receptor beta chains below was sequenced from the same sample in a study of OX40 agonist ivuxolimab in advanced cancers. The library was produced with the immunoSEQ multiplex PCR assay. TCRdb provides this immuneACCESS table in a form limited to in-frame rearrangements. Some clones are lacking; in checked studies, under half of them reflect an unresolved V gene, and why the rest are absent is not known. In all, the sample holds some 76,000 clones, and nearly 95% of those were seen once. Of the sample, around 6% is held by the ten largest clones. The sequencing here drew on CD4+ or CD8+ T cells sorted from blood, taken in a trial of the OX40 agonist ivuxolimab. All receptors come from an adult with an advanced solid tumor such as melanoma, head and neck, liver or kidney cancer.

The chain uses TRBV12-5 and TRBJ1-4; D is undetermined. The length of the CDR3 is 14 residues. V lost 3 bases and J lost 7, with 12 bases in between. Germline V gene sequence: CDR1 LGHNT, CDR2 FRNRAP. CDR3: CASGFSGFPEKLFF. The CDR3 coding sequence is TGTGCTAGTGGTTTTTCTGGGTTCCCTGAAAAACTGTTTTTT.

The chain joins TRBV29-1 to TRBJ1-2; the D is unclear. Deletions cut 4 bases from V and 3 bases from J, with 12 bases between. The V gene's germline CDR1 is SQVTM and CDR2 ANQGSEA. There are 13 residues in the CDR3. The CDR3 DNA sequence: TGCAGCGTTGTGGGTCCGACGGACTATGGCTACACCTTC. Translated: CSVVGPTDYGYTF.

This rearrangement joins TRBV4-2 to TRBJ2-7; D gene uncertain. Trimming left V 2 bases short and J 2 bases short, with 10 bases between. Germline V gives CDR1 LGHNA, CDR2 YNFKEQ. The CDR3 is made up of 14 amino acids. The CDR3 here is CASSQSGSPYEQYF. In DNA, the CDR3 is TGTGCCAGCAGCCAATCCGGGTCACCCTACGAGCAGTACTTC.

The chain links TRBV6-5 to TRBJ2-3; D uncertain. Germline-derived CDR1 and CDR2 are MNHEY and SVGAGI. Trimming left V 0 bases short and J 4 bases short, with 8 bases between. The CDR3 extends over 14 amino acids. The CDR3: CASSYSDVPDTQYF. The CDR3 coding sequence is TGTGCCAGCAGTTACTCGGATGTCCCAGATACGCAGTATTTT.

V is TRBV21-1 and J is TRBJ2-2; the tabulated D call, TRBD2, remains unverified against the DNA. TRBV21-1 is a pseudogene. The CDR3 is made up of 15 amino acids. CDR3 DNA sequence: TGTGCCAGCAGCAAAGTGTCAACTAACACCGGGGAGCTGTTTTTT. Encoded protein: CASSKVSTNTGELFF.

The chain carries TRBV2 and TRBJ2-7; the match to TRBD2 covers 9 bases. CDR3 length equals 16 residues. The germline V gene has CDR1 SNHLY and CDR2 FYNNEI. Trimming cost V 0 bases and J 1 base; bases outside gene matches: 4. The CDR3 reads CASSEAGTSLSYEQYF. The CDR3 nucleotides read TGTGCCAGCAGTGAAGCCGGGACTAGCTTGTCCTACGAGCAGTACTTC.

This clone came up a few times. The chain is built from TRBV19 and TRBJ1-5; D gene unclear. The length of the CDR3 is 15 residues. Looked up from germline, CDR1 is LNHDA and CDR2 is SQIVND (reference sequence). V was shortened by 4 bases and J by 0 bases, with 10 bases between the two germline ends. CDR3 sequence reads: CASSSSGYSNQPQHF. CDR3 DNA: TGTGCCAGTAGTAGCTCCGGTTATAGCAATCAGCCCCAGCATTTT.

This clone was seen only a few times. The rearrangement joins TRBV19 to TRBJ1-1, with a tentative D call TRBD1 (5 bases). Germline CDR1 reads LNHDA; CDR2 reads SQIVND (reference sequence). The ends were cut back, 3 bases at V and 4 bases at J, with 12 bases in the middle. The CDR3 has 14 residues. The CDR3 DNA reads as TGTGCCAGTAGTATTGGGGCAGGGTTCACTGAAGCTTTCTTT. Protein: CASSIGAGFTEAFF.

The rearrangement joins TRBV13 to TRBJ1-2, with D possibly matching TRBD1 (5 bases). The ends were cut back, 3 bases at V and 3 bases at J, with 14 bases in the middle. Per germline, CDR1 PRHDT and CDR2 FYEKMQ (reference sequence). This CDR3 has 15 amino acids. CDR3 nucleotide sequence: TGTGCCAGCAGCTTCCAGGGTGGGGTTCACTATGGCTACACCTTC. Its protein product is CASSFQGGVHYGYTF.

The chain is built from TRBV27 and TRBJ2-1; the match to TRBD2 covers 7 bases. This CDR3 comprises 15 residues. Germline V gene sequence: CDR1 MNHEY, CDR2 SMNVEV (reference sequence). V trimming: 6 bases; J trimming: 8 bases; junction bases outside the gene matches: 13. The DNA of the CDR3 is TGTGCCAGCAGCCACTCTAGCGGCTGGGTTTATGAGCAGTTCTTC. Its translation is CASSHSSGWVYEQFF.

This chain links TRBV5-1 with TRBJ1-1; TRBD1 is a possible D gene (6 bases). Trimming took 0 bases from V and 6 from J, leaving 9 bases between them. The V gene's germline CDR1 is SGHRS and CDR2 YFSETQ. The CDR3 consists of 13 residues. CDR3 region: CASSLGQDAEAFF. The CDR3 bases are TGCGCCAGCAGCTTGGGACAGGACGCTGAAGCTTTCTTT.

The chain carries TRBV7-8 and TRBJ2-3; 7 nucleotides match TRBD2. The CDR3 spans 15 residues. Germline CDR1 SGHVS, CDR2 FQNEAQ. With 3 bases clipped from V and 2 bases from J, the junction kept 5 bases outside the gene matches. The CDR3 DNA reads TGTGCCAGCAGCTTGGCCGGGACTACCACAGATACGCAGTATTTT. Protein sequence: CASSLAGTTTDTQYF.

The rearrangement uses TRBV9 and TRBJ2-1; D perhaps matches TRBD2 (6 bases). The length of the CDR3 is 13 residues. The germline CDR1 and CDR2 sequences are SGDLS and YYNGEE. V was clipped by 7 bases and J by 2 bases, with 10 bases between them. The CDR3 DNA reads as TGTGCCAGCGGGGGGACCGCCTACAATGAGCAGTTCTTC. Encoded protein: CASGGTAYNEQFF.

About this clone: Other DNA variants within this sample encode the same CDR3. V is TRBV27 and J is TRBJ2-7; D possibly corresponds to TRBD2 (6 bases). CDR1 and CDR2 (germline): MNHEY, SMNVEV (reference sequence). CDR3 size: 13 residues. V lost 2 bases and J 2 bases, leaving 7 bases between the germline ends. CDR3 protein: CASSLAGTYEQYF. CDR3 nucleotide sequence: TGTGCCAGCAGTTTAGCGGGAACCTACGAGCAGTACTTC.

J is TRBJ2-7 and V is TRBV7-2; 10 bases are a match to TRBD2. The germline V gene has CDR1 SGHTA and CDR2 FQGNSA. CDR3 length: 15 residues. V lost 3 bases, J lost 0 bases, and 2 bases stayed unmatched. CDR3 residues: CASSFGLAASYEQYF. CDR3 sequence (DNA): TGTGCCAGCAGCTTCGGACTAGCGGCCTCCTACGAGCAGTACTTC.

The chain couples TRBV9 to TRBJ1-1; D possibly corresponds to TRBD1 (5 bases). CDR1 and CDR2 from the germline V gene are SGDLS and YYNGEE. V was pared by 0 bases and J by 5 bases, with 11 bases between. The CDR3 loop spans 14 amino acids. Here the CDR3 DNA reads TGTGCCAGCAGCGTAGGGGACGGCAATACTGAAGCTTTCTTT. Its protein product is CASSVGDGNTEAFF.

V gene TRBV14 combines with J gene TRBJ1-1, with D perhaps TRBD1 (6 bases). Germline loops: CDR1 SGHDN, CDR2 FVKESK. The CDR3 spans 15 residues. The V and J ends lost 5 bases and 3 bases respectively, with 16 bases between them. CDR3 protein: CASSFQGPWDTEAFF. In DNA form, the CDR3 reads TGTGCCAGCAGCTTCCAGGGGCCATGGGACACTGAAGCTTTCTTT.

The V gene is TRBV27, the J gene TRBJ1-1; D remains unclear. The ends were cut back, 2 bases at V and 1 base at J, with 5 bases in the middle. Per the germline V gene, CDR1 is MNHEY and CDR2 is SMNVEV (reference sequence). The CDR3 consists of 13 residues. The CDR3 DNA follows: TGTGCCAGCAGTTTACGGGGGAACACTGAAGCTTTCTTT. Protein sequence: CASSLRGNTEAFF.

The chain has TRBV2 and TRBJ2-7; tentatively, D is TRBD1 (6 bases). Germline V gene lookup returns CDR1 SNHLY and CDR2 FYNNEI. V was pared by 6 bases and J by 1 base, with 10 bases between. The length of the CDR3 is 13 residues. CDR3 region: CASSRTVSYEQYF. DNA of the CDR3: TGTGCCAGCAGCCGGACAGTTTCCTACGAGCAGTACTTC.

The chain links TRBV12-5 to TRBJ2-7, with a weak D call TRBD2 (5 bases). CDR1 is LGHNT, CDR2 FRNRAP, per germline. Trimming cost V 7 bases and J 1 base, with 14 bases left between them. CDR3 length: 14 amino acids. The DNA of the CDR3 is TGTGCTAGTGCCACCGGACTGGGATCCTACGAGCAGTACTTC. Protein sequence: CASATGLGSYEQYF.

V is TRBV27 and J is TRBJ1-1; D is uncertain. Trimming took off 3 bases at V and 4 bases at J, with 9 bases between the two ends. The germline V gene encodes CDR1 MNHEY and CDR2 SMNVEV (reference sequence). The CDR3 is 13 amino acids. CDR3 region: CASSFAGGTEAFF. CDR3 nucleotide sequence: TGTGCCAGCAGTTTTGCCGGAGGCACTGAAGCTTTCTTT.

The V gene is TRBV19, the J gene TRBJ1-5; D is undetermined. Germline CDR1 is LNHDA and CDR2 is SQIVND (reference sequence). V was clipped by 10 bases and J by 5 bases, with 21 bases between them. This CDR3 contains 15 residues. The DNA for the CDR3 is TGTGCCACATATAACAGCCGCGGGCCCCATCAGCCCCAGCATTTT. Encoded protein: CATYNSRGPHQPQHF.

The rearrangement uses TRBV5-5 and TRBJ2-7; D not certain. Germline loops: CDR1 SGHKS, CDR2 YYEKEE (reference sequence). V gave up 7 bases and J gave up 2 bases, with 13 bases separating them. CDR3 size: 13 residues. CDR3 loop: CASGEVVPYEQYF. The CDR3 region has the DNA TGTGCCAGCGGAGAGGTAGTCCCCTACGAGCAGTACTTC.

The chain links TRBV2 to TRBJ2-7, with D uncertain. The germline CDR1 and CDR2 sequences are SNHLY and FYNNEI. V lost 8 bases and J lost 4, with 9 bases in between. This CDR3 region has 11 residues. The CDR3 sequence is CASLGSYEQYF. The CDR3 nucleotides read TGTGCCAGCCTAGGGTCTTACGAGCAGTACTTC.

The table lists this clone with a count of one. The rearrangement uses TRBV9 and TRBJ2-7; tentatively, D is TRBD2 (7 bases). The CDR3 covers 16 residues. V was shortened by 0 bases and J by 2 bases, with 15 bases between the two germline ends. The germline V gene has CDR1 SGDLS and CDR2 YYNGEE. This CDR3 reads CASSVAIGGHTYEQYF. For the CDR3, the DNA is TGTGCCAGCAGCGTAGCTATCGGGGGGCATACCTACGAGCAGTACTTC.

V and J are TRBV6-6 and TRBJ2-1, with 8 bases that match TRBD2. V lost 7 bases and J lost 2; bases outside the gene matches: 4. Germline V gives CDR1 MNHNY, CDR2 SVGAGI (reference sequence). This CDR3 has 14 residues. The CDR3 sequence is CASTVAGTYNEQFF. CDR3 DNA: TGTGCCAGCACCGTAGCGGGGACCTACAATGAGCAGTTCTTC.

This clone was found once. The J gene is TRBJ1-5, the V gene TRBV10-1; D uncertain. Germline V CDR1 and CDR2: WNHNN, SYGVQD (reference sequence). CDR3 length equals 13 residues. V was shortened by 5 bases and J by 5 bases, with 10 bases between the two germline ends. The CDR3 nucleotides are TGCGCCAGCAGTCCTCGGGTGGATCAGCCCCAGCATTTT. Amino acid sequence: CASSPRVDQPQHF.

V usage is TRBV9 and J usage is TRBJ1-1; D might be TRBD1 (5 bases). Germline CDR1 SGDLS, CDR2 YYNGEE. This CDR3 spans 14 amino acids. The ends were cut back, 0 bases at V and 11 bases at J, with 17 bases in the middle. CDR3 sequence (DNA): TGTGCCAGCAGCGTAGATAAGGGTGGGGGGTTGGCTTTCTTT. This gives the protein CASSVDKGGGLAFF.

The chain employs TRBV20-1 and TRBJ1-2; D may be TRBD1 (5 bases). The germline V gene has CDR1 DFQATT and CDR2 SNEGSKA (reference sequence). The CDR3 length is 11 residues. Between the trimmed V and J ends, which lost 5 bases and 9 bases, there was a span of 13 bases. Here the CDR3 reads CSAPTAGSYTF. CDR3 sequence (DNA): TGCAGTGCTCCTACCGCAGGGAGCTACACCTTC.

CDR3 sequence: CASSLTLAAYNEQFF. In nucleotides, the CDR3 is TGTGCCAGCAGCTTAACACTAGCGGCCTACAATGAGCAGTTCTTC. The chain has TRBV11-2 and TRBJ2-1; 8 nucleotides agree with TRBD2. Germline V gene lookup returns CDR1 SGHAT and CDR2 FQNNGV. The CDR3 runs to 15 residues. V shed 2 bases and J 2 bases; nucleotides not matched to a gene: 2.